The subject of this entry is one TCR beta chain. The entry originates in a study of T cell changes during pregnancy in multiple sclerosis. TCRdb's table, derived via immunoSEQ multiplex PCR, lists solely in-frame clones and lacks some. The sample lists about 28,000 clones; approximately 92% were seen once. Germline lookup yields CDR1 MGHRA and CDR2 YSYEKL. This CDR3 has 16 residues. Germline trimming cut 4 bases from V and 0 bases from J; bases unmatched to any gene: 4. This chain connects TRBV4-1 to TRBJ2-1; 9 nucleotides line up with TRBD1. The sequences come from CD4+ T cells from peripheral blood mononuclear cells, collected in the second trimester of pregnancy. This sequence originates from a female donor with multiple sclerosis, enrolled in a pregnancy study. The chain's CDR3 is CASSRWDRVSYNEQFF. The CDR3 DNA follows: TGCGCCAGCAGCCGCTGGGACAGGGTCTCCTACAATGAGCAGTTCTTC.